Each of the 15 T cell receptor beta chains below was sequenced from the same sample in a study of cytomegalovirus exposure and HLA in healthy donors. PCR primers comprised 60 Vbeta and 13 Jbeta primers. Generated by immunoSEQ multiplex PCR, the TCRdb table keeps only in-frame clones and is missing some. The sample shows 120,000 to 150,000 clones, around 73% of them seen only once. The sequenced material came from PBMCs. The source is a woman in her forties in good health and CMV-seronegative.

The chain couples TRBV5-1 to TRBJ1-4; TRBD1 might be the D (6 bases). The V and J ends lost 2 bases and 5 bases respectively, with 13 bases between them. The CDR3 extends over 15 amino acids. Germline V gene data show CDR1 as SGHRS and CDR2 as YFSETQ. The CDR3 DNA reads TGCGCCAGCAGCTTTGATTCCAGGGGAAATGAAAAACTGTTTTTT. This gives the protein CASSFDSRGNEKLFF. Complete variable domain (other parts from reference TRBV5-1 and TRBJ1-4): KAGVTQTPRYLIKTRGQQVTLSCSPISGHRSVSWYQQTPGQGLQFLFEYFSETQRNKGNFPGRFSGRQFSNSRSEMNVSTLELGDSALYLCASSFDSRGNEKLFFGSGTQLSVL.

In the case of this clone: Other DNA sequences within the sample encode an identical CDR3. The genes are TRBV10-3 and TRBJ1-2, with a weak D call TRBD1 (5 bases). Germline-derived CDR1 and CDR2 are ENHRY and SYGVKD. The CDR3 has 12 amino acids. Trimming cost V 0 bases and J 13 bases, with 12 bases left between them. In nucleotides, the CDR3 is TGTGCCATCAGTGAGTCGGGCAGGGTTGGCACCTTC. This translates into CAISESGRVGTF.

This chain connects TRBV6-5 to TRBJ1-6, with TRBD1 matching 7 bases. Trimming took 0 bases from V and 9 from J; bases not matched to a gene: 8. Germline CDR1 reads MNHEY; CDR2 reads SVGAGI. The CDR3 totals 16 residues. The DNA of the CDR3 is TGTGCCAGCAGTTACTCGACAGGGAGAATAGGTTCACCCCTCCACTTT. Translating gives CASSYSTGRIGSPLHF.

This clone was found a few times. J is TRBJ1-1 and V is TRBV2; no definite D call. CDR1 is SNHLY and CDR2 is FYNNEI in the germline V gene. V gave up 3 bases and J gave up 1 base, with 9 bases separating them. CDR3 length: 14 amino acids. For the CDR3, the DNA is TGTGCCAGCAGTGACGAGGTCTCGAACACTGAAGCTTTCTTT. This gives the protein CASSDEVSNTEAFF.

This chain links TRBV19 with TRBJ2-5; unclear D gene. The CDR3 totals 12 residues. V was pared by 5 bases and J by 5 bases, with 9 bases between. Per the germline V gene, CDR1 is LNHDA and CDR2 is SQIVND (reference sequence). Here the CDR3 reads CASSSSPETQYF. The CDR3, as DNA: TGTGCCAGTAGTTCTAGTCCGGAGACCCAGTACTTC.

V gene TRBV4-2 combines with J gene TRBJ1-5; no clear D. V lost 0 bases to trimming and J lost 3 bases, with 9 bases between them. The CDR3 runs to 15 residues. Germline CDR1 reads LGHNA; CDR2 reads YNFKEQ. The CDR3 loop reads CASSQDPQLNQPQHF. The CDR3 DNA reads as TGTGCCAGCAGCCAAGATCCACAGCTCAATCAGCCCCAGCATTTT.

The chain uses TRBV14 and TRBJ2-2, with D possibly TRBD1 on 6 matching bases. V gave up 6 bases and J gave up 1 base, with 12 bases separating them. The CDR3 has 15 amino acids. CDR1 is SGHDN and CDR2 is FVKESK in the germline V gene. CDR3 coding DNA: TGTGCCAGCAGACCCGGGACAATGAACACCGGGGAGCTGTTTTTT. Its protein is CASRPGTMNTGELFF. Full variable domain (missing parts from reference TRBV14 and TRBJ2-2): EAGVTQFPSHSVIEKGQTVTLRCDPISGHDNLYWYRRVMGKEIKFLLHFVKESKQDESGMPNNRFLAERTGGTYSTLKVQPAELEDSGVYFCASRPGTMNTGELFFGEGSRLTVL.

The chain carries TRBV9 and TRBJ2-3; D may be TRBD2 (6 bases). Looked up from germline, CDR1 is SGDLS and CDR2 is YYNGEE. Trimming removed 4 bases at V and 2 bases at J, with 20 bases between. This CDR3 has 17 residues. DNA of the CDR3: TGTGCCAGCAGCCCACAGCCGGGACTGCTACTCACAGATACGCAGTATTTT. Protein: CASSPQPGLLLTDTQYF.

The rearrangement links TRBV14 to TRBJ2-1, with TRBD2 matching 7 bases. There are 13 residues in the CDR3. V shed 4 bases and J 8 bases; nucleotides not matched to a gene: 5. Per the germline V gene, CDR1 is SGHDN and CDR2 is FVKESK. CDR3: CASSRWGGDEQFF. DNA of the CDR3: TGTGCCAGCAGCCGCTGGGGAGGGGATGAGCAGTTCTTC.

Here the CDR3 reads CAISSPKGLPFF. DNA of the CDR3: TGTGCCATCAGCTCGCCAAAGGGACTCCCGTTCTTC. This chain links TRBV10-3 with TRBJ2-1; tentatively, D is TRBD2 (6 bases). The CDR3 is 12 amino acids. Trimming took off 6 bases at V and 15 bases at J, with 18 bases between the two ends. The germline gives CDR1 ENHRY, CDR2 SYGVKD.

This rearrangement joins TRBV4-1 to TRBJ1-4, with D possibly being TRBD1 (5 bases). The CDR3 extends over 17 amino acids. The V end lost 0 bases, the J end lost 3 bases, and 14 bases lay between the germline ends. Germline V CDR1 and CDR2: MGHRA, YSYEKL. The DNA for the CDR3 is TGCGCCAGCAGCCAAGATCCGCTGGCAGGGTCTAATGAAAAACTGTTTTTT. This codes for CASSQDPLAGSNEKLFF.

The gene calls are TRBV7-3 and TRBJ2-2, with TRBD2 identical over 9 bases. This CDR3 has 14 amino acids. V shed 10 bases and J 2 bases; nucleotides not matched to a gene: 5. The germline V gene has CDR1 SGHTA and CDR2 FQGTGA. CDR3 amino acids: CATAGGANTGELFF. The CDR3 DNA is TGTGCCACCGCGGGGGGGGCTAACACCGGGGAGCTGTTTTTT. The whole variable domain, filled in from reference TRBV7-3 and TRBJ2-2, reads GAGVSQTPSNKVTEKGKYVELRCDPISGHTALYWYRQSLGQGPEFLIYFQGTGAADDSGLPNDRFFAVRPEGSVSTLKIQRTERGDSAVYLCATAGGANTGELFFGEGSRLTVL.

The chain couples TRBV4-2 to TRBJ1-1, with 9 positions matching TRBD1. The CDR3 runs 14 residues. In germline, CDR1 is LGHNA, CDR2 YNFKEQ. With 4 bases clipped from V and 5 bases from J, the junction kept 5 bases outside the gene matches. CDR3 coding DNA: TGTGCCAGCAGCCGGTCGACAGGGGGAACTGAAGCTTTCTTT. As protein: CASSRSTGGTEAFF.

With respect to this clone: The sample holds other DNA sequences that translate to the same CDR3. The chain has TRBV6-1 and TRBJ1-5, with 10 bases lining up with TRBD1. Germline CDR1 is MNHNS and CDR2 is SASEGT. The junction had 4 bases not matched to a gene; V was cut back by 6 bases and J by 2 bases. The CDR3 loop spans 15 amino acids. CDR3 sequence (DNA): TGTGCCAGCAGCCCCGGGACAGGGGGCAATCAGCCCCAGCATTTT. Its protein is CASSPGTGGNQPQHF.

The genes are TRBV9 and TRBJ2-1; 9 nucleotides align to TRBD1. The CDR3 consists of 15 residues. Germline V CDR1 and CDR2: SGDLS, YYNGEE. Unmatched junction bases numbered 3, after V lost 1 base and J lost 4 bases. The CDR3 spells CASSVTGGAYNEQFF. CDR3 nucleotide sequence: TGTGCCAGCAGCGTAACAGGGGGCGCTTACAATGAGCAGTTCTTC.